The 32 T cell receptor beta chains in this list originate from one sample, sequenced in a study of CD8 T cells in Susac syndrome. An amount of RNA that ranged from roughly 0.5 to 1 ug was reverse transcribed with random hexamers. Using its own MiXCR run on the immunoSEQ multiplex PCR reads, TCRdb lists one record per CDR3 protein. The sample contains approximately 170,000 distinct CDR3 sequences, roughly nine tenths of which appear only once. Sample: CD4+ T cells from PBMCs. Receptors were obtained from a human donor in good health.

The chain recombines TRBV7-9 with TRBJ1-2; no reliable D call. The CDR3 runs to 11 residues. Trimming pared 2 bases from V and 4 bases from J, leaving 2 bases between. Germline V lookup: CDR1 SEHNR, CDR2 FQNEAQ (reference sequence). The CDR3: CASSLSYGYTF. CDR3 DNA: TGTGCCAGCAGCTTAAGCTATGGCTACACCTTC.

This chain connects TRBV20-1 to TRBJ2-1; D gene ambiguous. Germline V gives CDR1 DFQATT, CDR2 SNEGSKA (reference sequence). The CDR3 runs to 13 residues. Trimming took 2 bases from V and 4 from J, leaving 9 bases between them. Written as DNA, the CDR3 is TGCAGTGCTAGACCCGGGCCATACAATGAGCAGTTCTTC. It encodes CSARPGPYNEQFF.

V usage is TRBV9 and J usage is TRBJ2-3, with 9 bases that match TRBD1. The CDR3 is 14 residues long. After removal of 4 bases from V and 4 bases from J, the junction contained 4 bases not matched to a gene. Germline V gives CDR1 SGDLS, CDR2 YYNGEE. The CDR3 region has the DNA TGTGCCAGCAGCTCCAGGACAGGGGCAGATACGCAGTATTTT. Translating it yields CASSSRTGADTQYF.

The V and J genes are TRBV6-5 and TRBJ1-2; 7 positions agree with TRBD1. This CDR3 has 11 residues. The germline V gene has CDR1 MNHEY and CDR2 SVGAGI. With 9 bases clipped from V and 8 bases from J, the junction kept 6 bases outside the gene matches. DNA of the CDR3: TGTGCCAGTGAGGGGGCTGGCGGCTACACCTTC. Translation gives CASEGAGGYTF.

As DNA, the CDR3 is TGTGCCAGCGAACAACAACAGGAGTCGAAGTCCTACGAGCAGTACTTC. Its protein product is CASEQQQESKSYEQYF. The chain uses TRBV18 and TRBJ2-7; tentative D call: TRBD1 (5 bases). The CDR3 is 16 amino acids. V was trimmed by 8 bases and J by 1 base, leaving 21 bases between them. Per germline, CDR1 KGHSH and CDR2 LQKENI.

The rearrangement uses TRBV12-3 or TRBV12-4 and TRBJ1-5; TRBD1 might be the D (5 bases). This CDR3 has 14 residues. V was cut by 3 bases and J by 8 bases, with 14 bases left in between. CDR3 region: CASSLSGGSEPQHF. The CDR3 DNA follows: TGTGCCAGCAGTTTGAGCGGGGGATCGGAGCCCCAGCATTTT.

V and J are TRBV6-6 and TRBJ2-2; D possibly corresponds to TRBD1 (6 bases). V lost 4 bases, J lost 5 bases, and 8 bases lay in between. Looked up from germline, CDR1 is MNHNY and CDR2 is SVGAGI (reference sequence). The CDR3 runs to 13 residues. The CDR3 loop reads CASSFGQTGELFF. The CDR3 nucleotides read TGTGCCAGCAGTTTTGGACAGACCGGGGAGCTGTTTTTT.

The chain uses TRBV29-1 and TRBJ1-2; the match to TRBD1 covers 8 bases. V was pared by 3 bases and J by 7 bases, with 7 bases of the junction left unmatched. There are 13 residues in the CDR3. Germline assignment: CDR1 SQVTM and CDR2 ANQGSEA. CDR3 bases: TGCAGCGTTGACCTTGAGACAGGGGTTGGCTACACCTTC. Translated: CSVDLETGVGYTF.

V gene TRBV7-9 combines with J gene TRBJ2-3; D unclear. CDR1 and CDR2 (germline): SEHNR, FQNEAQ (reference sequence). The V end was cut by 0 bases, the J end by 4 bases, with 2 bases between. CDR3 size: 12 residues. The CDR3 reads CASSLAPDTQYF. In DNA form, the CDR3 reads TGTGCCAGCAGCTTAGCGCCAGATACGCAGTATTTT.

The J gene is TRBJ2-1, the V gene TRBV5-1, with a possible D match to TRBD2 (6 bases). The V and J ends lost 0 bases and 4 bases respectively, with 14 bases between them. Germline CDR1 is SGHRS and CDR2 is YFSETQ. The CDR3 loop spans 16 amino acids. CDR3 sequence (DNA): TGCGCCAGCAGCTTGGCCGGGCTAGCGAATTACAATGAGCAGTTCTTC. This codes for CASSLAGLANYNEQFF.

The J gene is TRBJ1-5, the V gene TRBV20-1, with TRBD1 identical over 10 bases. The CDR3 spans 15 residues. CDR1 is DFQATT and CDR2 is SNEGSKA in the germline V gene (reference sequence). J was trimmed by 9 bases and V by 6 bases; bases with no gene match: 14. The CDR3 nucleotides read TGCAGTGCGTCCTCCGGGACAGGGGCCATCAGGCCCCAGCATTTT. It specifies CSASSGTGAIRPQHF.

The chain recombines TRBV6-5 with TRBJ2-5, with no clear D. Germline V lookup: CDR1 MNHEY, CDR2 SVGAGI. The CDR3 extends over 15 amino acids. V gave up 0 bases and J gave up 1 base, with 9 bases separating them. The CDR3 sequence is CASSYSPQLQETQYF. CDR3 coding DNA: TGTGCCAGCAGTTACTCGCCGCAGCTCCAAGAGACCCAGTACTTC.

This clonotype was observed once. The CDR3 reads CASSDLPGPYEQYF. CDR3 bases: TGTGCCAGCAGTGACCTCCCCGGCCCCTACGAGCAGTACTTC. V and J are TRBV6-5 and TRBJ2-7; D call uncertain. Germline V gives CDR1 MNHEY, CDR2 SVGAGI. This CDR3 spans 14 amino acids. With 5 bases removed from V and 2 bases from J, the gap between germline ends came to 13 bases.

The genes are TRBV27 and TRBJ2-1, with 13 bases matching TRBD2. J was trimmed by 8 bases and V by 5 bases; bases with no gene match: 6. The CDR3 is 15 residues long. CDR1 MNHEY and CDR2 SMNVEV come from the germline V gene (reference sequence). CDR3 nucleotide sequence: TGTGCCAGCAGTCCGGGACTAGCGGGACAGGATGAGCAGTTCTTC. Protein sequence: CASSPGLAGQDEQFF.

This chain uses TRBV7-2 with TRBJ1-2; a possible D gene is TRBD1 (5 bases). Germline lookup yields CDR1 SGHTA and CDR2 FQGNSA. This CDR3 is 12 amino acids long. V lost 4 bases and J lost 5, with 8 bases in between. DNA for the CDR3: TGTGCCAGCAGCTCCCAGGGATATGGCTACACCTTC. Protein sequence: CASSSQGYGYTF.

The J gene is TRBJ1-1, the V gene TRBV2, with TRBD1 as a possible D gene (6 bases). Germline V gene data show CDR1 as SNHLY and CDR2 as FYNNEI. This CDR3 is built from 15 residues. Trimming removed 6 bases from V and 1 base from J, with 15 bases in between. The CDR3 here is CASRPDRGRNTEAFF. CDR3 nucleotides: TGTGCCAGCAGGCCGGACAGAGGTAGGAACACTGAAGCTTTCTTT.

The rearrangement joins TRBV4-1 to TRBJ2-3; the D gene is possibly TRBD2 (6 bases). CDR1 is MGHRA and CDR2 is YSYEKL in the germline V gene. There are 14 residues in the CDR3. Trimming shortened V by 10 bases and J by 0 bases, and 14 bases separated the two germline ends. Written as DNA, the CDR3 is TGCGCCACCCGGGCGGGGTCTAGCACAGATACGCAGTATTTT. Its translation is CATRAGSSTDTQYF.

V usage is TRBV19 and J usage is TRBJ2-1; tentative D call: TRBD2 (5 bases). The CDR3 is 14 amino acids. Germline values: CDR1 LNHDA, CDR2 SQIVND (reference sequence). V shed 9 bases and J shed 2 bases, with 14 bases lying between them. This CDR3 reads CASHPGIPYNEQFF. For the CDR3, the DNA is TGTGCCAGCCACCCGGGGATTCCCTACAATGAGCAGTTCTTC.

The V and J genes are TRBV20-1 and TRBJ2-7; 7 bases match TRBD2. The CDR3 loop spans 14 amino acids. The trim removed 0 bases at V and 3 bases at J, leaving 5 bases unmatched. Germline V lookup: CDR1 DFQATT, CDR2 SNEGSKA (reference sequence). CDR3 coding DNA: TGCAGTGCTAGAGAACCAGCGGGGATCTACGAGCAGTACTTC. This encodes CSAREPAGIYEQYF.

The chain couples TRBV12-3 or TRBV12-4 to TRBJ1-4; D is undetermined. The CDR3 has 13 amino acids. V lost 8 bases and J lost 8, with 15 bases in between. The CDR3 protein is CASQPAAEEKLFF. The CDR3 region has the DNA TGTGCCAGCCAACCCGCCGCGGAGGAAAAACTGTTTTTT.

This chain uses TRBV14 with TRBJ1-4; D is uncertain. Per the germline V gene, CDR1 is SGHDN and CDR2 is FVKESK. This CDR3 has 14 amino acids. With 2 bases removed from V and 6 bases from J, the gap between germline ends came to 10 bases. The CDR3 sequence: CASSQRWGDEKLFF. The DNA for the CDR3 is TGTGCCAGCAGCCAAAGATGGGGAGATGAAAAACTGTTTTTT. Complete variable domain (other parts from reference TRBV14 and TRBJ1-4): EAGVTQFPSHSVIEKGQTVTLRCDPISGHDNLYWYRRVMGKEIKFLLHFVKESKQDESGMPNNRFLAERTGGTYSTLKVQPAELEDSGVYFCASSQRWGDEKLFFGSGTQLSVL.

CDR3 loop: CASGQYSNQPQHF. The CDR3 DNA is TGTGCCAGCGGACAATATAGCAATCAGCCCCAGCATTTT. The chain combines TRBV2 with TRBJ1-5, with D possibly matching TRBD1 (5 bases). V was shortened by 8 bases and J by 0 bases, with 8 bases between the two germline ends. Germline CDR1 and CDR2: SNHLY and FYNNEI. The CDR3 has 13 amino acids.

This rearrangement joins TRBV20-1 to TRBJ1-5; TRBD1 aligns across 9 bases. The CDR3 has 15 amino acids. The J segment lost 5 bases and the V segment lost 3 bases, leaving 8 bases of the junction unmatched. The germline gives CDR1 DFQATT, CDR2 SNEGSKA (reference sequence). The CDR3 is CSASTGGRGDQPQHF. The CDR3 region has the DNA TGCAGTGCTAGTACAGGGGGCCGGGGTGATCAGCCCCAGCATTTT.

The chain uses TRBV18 and TRBJ2-7; D gene ambiguous. CDR3 size: 13 residues. Trimming cost V 4 bases and J 3 bases, with 10 bases left between them. Germline loops: CDR1 KGHSH, CDR2 LQKENI. CDR3 sequence (DNA): TGTGCCAGCTCACTAGGTCAGCGCTACGAGCAGTACTTC. This translates into CASSLGQRYEQYF.

The chain joins TRBV2 to TRBJ1-5; D perhaps matches TRBD1 (5 bases). The V end was cut by 5 bases, the J end by 0 bases, with 11 bases between. Germline CDR1 and CDR2: SNHLY and FYNNEI. The CDR3 has 15 amino acids. The CDR3 sequence: CASSQTGYSNQPQHF. Written as DNA, the CDR3 is TGTGCCAGCAGTCAAACAGGTTATAGCAATCAGCCCCAGCATTTT.

The J gene is TRBJ1-2, the V gene TRBV20-1; D remains ambiguous. This CDR3 has 16 residues. Germline V gene sequence: CDR1 DFQATT, CDR2 SNEGSKA (reference sequence). Trimming took 1 base from V and 0 from J, leaving 15 bases between them. DNA of the CDR3: TGCAGTGCTAGAGGGTCAGGCGGAGCGACTAACTATGGCTACACCTTC. It yields the protein CSARGSGGATNYGYTF.

The chain recombines TRBV7-2 with TRBJ2-3; maybe TRBD1 (6 bases). The CDR3 is 14 amino acids. CDR1 and CDR2 from the germline V gene are SGHTA and FQGNSA. Deletions cut 1 base from V and 10 bases from J, with 15 bases between. CDR3 coding DNA: TGTGCCAGCAGCTTAGGGGGGACACAGAAGGCGCAGTATTTT. It is translated as CASSLGGTQKAQYF.

This clonotype was observed once. The chain is built from TRBV6-5 and TRBJ1-1; possibly TRBD1 for D (5 bases). Between the trimmed V and J ends, which lost 0 bases and 4 bases, there was a span of 12 bases. The CDR3 contains 15 residues. The germline gives CDR1 MNHEY, CDR2 SVGAGI. In DNA form, the CDR3 reads TGTGCCAGCAGTTACTCGAGCCGGGGCGGCACTGAAGCTTTCTTT. Protein sequence: CASSYSSRGGTEAFF.

J is TRBJ2-2 and V is TRBV5-1; tentative D call: TRBD1 (6 bases). Trimming stripped 6 bases from V and 8 bases from J, with 8 bases between. The CDR3 sequence is 11 residues long. CDR1 is SGHRS, CDR2 YFSETQ, per germline. CDR3 DNA: TGCGCCAGCATCACAGGGGGGGAGCTGTTTTTT. Its protein product is CASITGGELFF.

The gene calls are TRBV14 and TRBJ2-1; no clear D gene. The germline V gene has CDR1 SGHDN and CDR2 FVKESK. V was trimmed by 0 bases and J by 5 bases, leaving 8 bases between them. CDR3 length equals 14 residues. CDR3: CASSQEYGNNEQFF. CDR3 sequence (DNA): TGTGCCAGCAGCCAAGAGTACGGCAACAATGAGCAGTTCTTC.

For the CDR3, the DNA is TGTGCTAGTGGTTTGGGGGACGGTCCGGGGCAGCCCCAGCATTTT. Protein product: CASGLGDGPGQPQHF. The gene calls are TRBV12-5 and TRBJ1-5; a possible D gene is TRBD1 (5 bases). The CDR3 length is 15 residues. Trimming stripped 1 base from V and 7 bases from J, with 14 bases between. CDR1 is LGHNT, CDR2 FRNRAP, per germline.

The chain links TRBV5-4 to TRBJ2-7, with D possibly TRBD1 on 5 matching bases. The V end lost 4 bases, the J end lost 5 bases, and 16 bases lay between the germline ends. This CDR3 spans 14 amino acids. Germline CDR1 and CDR2: SGHNT and YYREEE (reference sequence). In nucleotides, the CDR3 is TGTGCCAGCAGCGGTCCAGGGAAGGGTCACGAGCAGTACTTC. The encoded protein is CASSGPGKGHEQYF.